This T cell receptor beta chain was profiled in a study of cytomegalovirus exposure and HLA in healthy donors. About the study: The 120 validation repertoires used the same platform as the roughly 700 first-cohort repertoires (as reported by a later analysis).

This clone has more than one count but fewer than ten. The CDR3 contains 13 residues. From germline, CDR1 is GTSNPN and CDR2 SVGIG (reference sequence). Trimming left V 4 bases short and J 2 bases short, with 11 bases between. Using immunoSEQ multiplex PCR, the repertoire was profiled, and TCRdb retains in-frame clones only, with some absent. The top ten hold less than 3% of the sample, which has about 240,000 clones, around 87% seen once. This chain uses TRBV30 with TRBJ1-1; possibly TRBD1 for D (5 bases). This receptor was obtained from a young man in good health and CMV-seronegative. The specimen sequenced was PBMCs. In DNA, the CDR3 is TGTGCCTGGACCAGGGCTTTTAACACTGAAGCTTTCTTT. Translation: CAWTRAFNTEAFF.